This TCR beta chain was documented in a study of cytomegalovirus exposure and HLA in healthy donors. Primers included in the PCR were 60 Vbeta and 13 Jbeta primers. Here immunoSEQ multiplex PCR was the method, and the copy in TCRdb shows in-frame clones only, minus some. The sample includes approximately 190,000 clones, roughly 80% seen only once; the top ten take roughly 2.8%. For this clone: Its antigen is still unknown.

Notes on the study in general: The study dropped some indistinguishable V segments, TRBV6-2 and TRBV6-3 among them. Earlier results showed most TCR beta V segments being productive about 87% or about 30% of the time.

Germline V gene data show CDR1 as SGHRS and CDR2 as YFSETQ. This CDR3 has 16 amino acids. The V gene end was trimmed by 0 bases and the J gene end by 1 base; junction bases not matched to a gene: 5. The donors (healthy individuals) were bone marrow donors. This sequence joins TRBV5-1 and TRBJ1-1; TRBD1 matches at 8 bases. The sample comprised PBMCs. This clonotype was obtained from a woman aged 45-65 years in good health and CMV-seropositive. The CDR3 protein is CASSLGDRGENTEAFF. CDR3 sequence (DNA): TGCGCCAGCAGCTTGGGAGACAGGGGTGAGAACACTGAAGCTTTCTTT.